This T cell receptor (beta chain) was retrieved from a study of breast tumors, draining lymph nodes, adjacent tissues. MiXCR, applied by TCRdb to the multiplex PCR reads, yields one record per CDR3 protein. The data hold approximately 130,000 distinct CDR3 sequences, with around 20% observed a single time. General study results and limits: Tumors had less TCR diversity than lymph nodes, more than nontumor tissue. Data only fit, rather than demonstrated, lymph node origin of most tumor T cells. Findings are consistent with lymph node origin and intratumoral expansion of most tumor T cells.

Worth noting for this clonotype: Its target is not known.

The ends lost 1 base at V and 10 bases at J; junction bases unmatched: 8. The length of the CDR3 is 15 residues. The germline V gene encodes CDR1 SNHLY and CDR2 FYNNEI. Breast cancer patients provided tissue from their axillary draining lymph nodes. V is TRBV2 and J is TRBJ1-5; 9 bases fit TRBD1. This receptor was obtained from a female donor with breast cancer. Some clones in this sample may be carry-over from other donors' samples. The sequenced sample was axillary lymph node tissue. The DNA of the CDR3 is TGTGCCAGCAGTGAAGAGGGGGACAGGGCCCTTCCCCAGCATTTT. As protein: CASSEEGDRALPQHF.